What follows are 10 T cell receptor beta chains derived from one specimen sequenced in a study of blood T cell repertoires in COVID-19. Data came from immunoSEQ multiplex PCR; TCRdb stores just in-frame clones and leaves some out. This table holds around 250,000 clones, 86% found once. What was sequenced was peripheral blood. Receptor source: a woman between 25 and 40 years old with active or convalescent COVID-19.

The chain uses TRBV3-1 (or the pseudogene TRBV3-2) and TRBJ1-2; perhaps TRBD1 as D (5 bases). V lost 0 bases, J lost 7 bases, and 15 bases lay in between. Germline V gives CDR1 LGHDT, CDR2 YNNKEL (reference sequence). The CDR3 is made up of 15 amino acids. CDR3 residues: CASSQDLRRQGGYTF. CDR3 in DNA: TGTGCCAGCAGCCAAGATCTACGGCGGCAGGGTGGCTACACCTTC.

V usage is TRBV9 and J usage is TRBJ1-2, with 9 bases lining up with TRBD1. After removal of 3 bases from V and 0 bases from J, the junction contained 3 bases not matched to a gene. This CDR3 spans 15 amino acids. Per germline, CDR1 SGDLS and CDR2 YYNGEE. The CDR3 region has the DNA TGTGCCAGCAGCGCTACAGGGGGCCCTAACTATGGCTACACCTTC. It yields the protein CASSATGGPNYGYTF.

The chain has TRBV9 and TRBJ2-3; possibly TRBD1 for D (5 bases). Germline values: CDR1 SGDLS, CDR2 YYNGEE. CDR3 size: 15 residues. Trimming left V 0 bases short and J 0 bases short, with 8 bases between. The CDR3 DNA reads TGTGCCAGCAGCGTAGATCCAGGGAGCACAGATACGCAGTATTTT. This gives the protein CASSVDPGSTDTQYF.

Note on this clone: The germline gene is not matched at one end of the junction; a read error may be the cause. The chain links TRBV30 to TRBJ2-5, with no clear D. In germline, CDR1 is GTSNPN, CDR2 SVGIG (reference sequence). The CDR3 consists of 12 residues. The CDR3 here is CAWTRIQEAQYF. The DNA of the CDR3 is TGTGCCTGGACTAGAATACAAGAGGCCCAGTACTTC.

A word on this clone: Different DNA sequences within this sample yield the same CDR3. V and J are TRBV5-1 and TRBJ2-7; no reliable D call. Germline V gene data show CDR1 as SGHRS and CDR2 as YFSETQ. This CDR3 is built from 11 residues. The ends were cut back, 0 bases at V and 4 bases at J, with 2 bases in the middle. CDR3 sequence: CASSLAYEQYF. The CDR3 region has the DNA TGCGCCAGCAGCTTGGCGTACGAGCAGTACTTC. The variable domain in full, with the rest retrieved from reference TRBV5-1 and TRBJ2-7, is KAGVTQTPRYLIKTRGQQVTLSCSPISGHRSVSWYQQTPGQGLQFLFEYFSETQRNKGNFPGRFSGRQFSNSRSEMNVSTLELGDSALYLCASSLAYEQYFGPGTRLTVT.

J is TRBJ1-1 and V is TRBV28; 10 bases match TRBD1. V was pared by 6 bases and J by 6 bases, with 7 bases of the junction left unmatched. The CDR3 length is 14 residues. Germline V gene sequence: CDR1 MDHEN, CDR2 SYDVKM. CDR3 bases: TGTGCCAGCAGCCCGGGACAGGGGTGGGCTGAAGCTTTCTTT. It yields the protein CASSPGQGWAEAFF.

V is TRBV4-1 and J is TRBJ2-1; the match to TRBD1 covers 10 bases. Germline CDR1 and CDR2: MGHRA and YSYEKL. Trimming took 0 bases from V and 5 from J; bases not matched to a gene: 4. The CDR3 has 16 amino acids. The CDR3 reads CASSQEDRGFNNEQFF. The CDR3 DNA follows: TGCGCCAGCAGCCAAGAGGACAGGGGGTTCAACAATGAGCAGTTCTTC.

This rearrangement joins TRBV11-2 to TRBJ2-3; 10 positions agree with TRBD2. Germline-derived CDR1 and CDR2 are SGHAT and FQNNGV. The CDR3 length is 18 residues. V trimming: 5 bases; J trimming: 2 bases; junction bases outside the gene matches: 13. CDR3 residues: CASSRNPWTSGLTDTQYF. The CDR3 nucleotides are TGTGCCAGCAGCCGAAATCCCTGGACTAGCGGACTCACAGATACGCAGTATTTT.

V and J are TRBV12-3 or TRBV12-4 and TRBJ1-1, with unresolved D. The CDR3 runs 13 residues. Trimming left V 7 bases short and J 1 base short, with 10 bases between. CDR3 protein: CASTSTTNTEAFF. The CDR3 DNA reads TGTGCCAGCACCAGCACTACGAACACTGAAGCTTTCTTT.

The V gene is TRBV6-2 or TRBV6-3, the J gene TRBJ2-2; D gene ambiguous. Germline CDR1 is MNHEY and CDR2 is SVGEGT. The CDR3 totals 18 residues. The germline V and J ends were trimmed by 5 bases and 3 bases, with 22 bases remaining between them. CDR3: CASSRSKSRLDYTGELFF. The CDR3 region has the DNA TGTGCCAGCAGTCGGTCTAAGTCGCGACTCGATTACACCGGGGAGCTGTTTTTT.